The sequence of this TCR beta chain was determined in a study of cytomegalovirus exposure and HLA in healthy donors. Study at large: The same platform was used for the roughly 120 validation repertoires and the roughly 700 first-cohort repertoires, a later analysis reported.

Regarding the study as a whole: A few CMV-associated chains were confirmed in vitro to be specific for CMV antigens.

Note on this clone: Antigen: not known.

Sequenced by immunoSEQ multiplex PCR; TCRdb stores in-frame clones only, minus some. This table has roughly 45,000 clones, approximately 90% appearing once. Sequenced input: PBMCs. The source is a man between 18 and 29 years old in good health and CMV-seronegative.

This chain's CDR3 is CASTRVYRGNTEAFF. CDR3 DNA: TGTGCCAGCACTCGGGTTTACCGGGGGAACACTGAAGCTTTCTTT. V gene TRBV27 combines with J gene TRBJ1-1; no clear D gene. The CDR3 runs to 15 residues. V shed 7 bases and J shed 1 base, with 16 bases lying between them. CDR1 and CDR2 from the germline V gene are MNHEY and SMNVEV (reference sequence).